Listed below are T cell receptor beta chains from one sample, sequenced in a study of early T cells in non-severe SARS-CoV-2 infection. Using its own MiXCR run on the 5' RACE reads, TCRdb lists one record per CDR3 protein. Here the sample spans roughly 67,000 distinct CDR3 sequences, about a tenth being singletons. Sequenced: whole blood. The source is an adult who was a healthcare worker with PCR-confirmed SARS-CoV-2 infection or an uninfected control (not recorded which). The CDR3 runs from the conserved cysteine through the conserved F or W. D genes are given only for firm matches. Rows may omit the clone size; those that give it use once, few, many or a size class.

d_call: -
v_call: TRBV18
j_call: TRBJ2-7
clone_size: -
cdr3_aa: CASSPPGTDSYEQYF
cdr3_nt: TGTGCCAGCTCACCGCCCGGGACGGATTCCTACGAGCAGTACTTC

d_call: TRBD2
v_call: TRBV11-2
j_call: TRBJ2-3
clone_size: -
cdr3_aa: CASSLFSSGRYYTDTQYF
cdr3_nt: TGTGCCAGCAGCTTATTCTCTAGCGGGAGGTACTACACAGATACGCAGTATTTT

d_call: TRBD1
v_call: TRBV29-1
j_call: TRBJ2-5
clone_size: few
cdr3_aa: CSVDPSTGGETQYF
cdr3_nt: TGCAGCGTTGACCCCTCAACAGGGGGCGAGACCCAGTACTTC

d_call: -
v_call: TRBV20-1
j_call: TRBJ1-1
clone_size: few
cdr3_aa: CSASRNTEAFF
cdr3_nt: TGCAGTGCTAGCCGGAACACTGAAGCTTTCTTT

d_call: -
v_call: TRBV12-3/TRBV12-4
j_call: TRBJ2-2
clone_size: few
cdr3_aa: CASRALIRGELFF
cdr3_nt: TGTGCCAGCAGAGCCCTCATACGCGGGGAGCTGTTTTTT

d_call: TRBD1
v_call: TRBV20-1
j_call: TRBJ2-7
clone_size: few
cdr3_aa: CSVDGTDLNEQYF
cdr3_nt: TGCAGTGTAGACGGGACAGACCTTAACGAGCAGTACTTC

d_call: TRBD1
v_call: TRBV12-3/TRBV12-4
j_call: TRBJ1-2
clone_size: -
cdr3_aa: CASSLGTGGSNYGYTF
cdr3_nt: TGTGCCAGCAGTTTAGGGACAGGGGGCTCTAACTATGGCTACACCTTC

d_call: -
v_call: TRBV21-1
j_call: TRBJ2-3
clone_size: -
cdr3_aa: CASSTLTSGRGSTDTQYF
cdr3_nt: TGTGCCAGCAGCACGCTGACTAGCGGGAGGGGAAGCACAGATACGCAGTATTTT

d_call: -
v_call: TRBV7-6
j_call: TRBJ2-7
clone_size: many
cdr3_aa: CASSPTDSSYEQYF
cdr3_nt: TGTGCCAGCAGCCCGACTGATAGCTCCTACGAGCAGTACTTC

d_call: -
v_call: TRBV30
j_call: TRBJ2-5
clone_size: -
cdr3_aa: CAWSARGTQYF
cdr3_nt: TGTGCCTGGAGTGCCCGAGGGACCCAGTACTTC

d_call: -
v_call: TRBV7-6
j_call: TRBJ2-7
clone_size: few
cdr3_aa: CASSSGDYEQYF
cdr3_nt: TGTGCCAGCAGCTCCGGAGACTACGAGCAGTACTTC

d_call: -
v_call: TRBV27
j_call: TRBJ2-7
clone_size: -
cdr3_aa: CASSLGLLYEQYF
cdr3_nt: TGTGCCAGCAGCCTGGGACTGCTCTACGAGCAGTACTTC

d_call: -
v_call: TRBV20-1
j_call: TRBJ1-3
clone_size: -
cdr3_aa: CSARELRVTENTIYF
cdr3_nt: TGCAGTGCTAGAGAGCTCAGGGTGACGGAAAACACCATATATTTT

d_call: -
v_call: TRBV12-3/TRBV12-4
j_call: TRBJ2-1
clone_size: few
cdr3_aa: CASSLGGAAPNEQFF
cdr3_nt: TGTGCCAGCAGTTTAGGAGGGGCTGCCCCTAATGAGCAGTTCTTC

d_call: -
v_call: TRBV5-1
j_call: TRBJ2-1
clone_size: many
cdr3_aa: CASSRSGPPPGEQFF
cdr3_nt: TGCGCCAGCAGCCGTTCGGGACCCCCTCCCGGGGAGCAGTTCTTC

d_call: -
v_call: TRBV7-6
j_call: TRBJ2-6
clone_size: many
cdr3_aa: CASSPVQGPFLGANVLTF
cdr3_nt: TGTGCCAGCAGCCCGGTCCAGGGGCCCTTTCTCGGGGCCAACGTCCTGACTTTC

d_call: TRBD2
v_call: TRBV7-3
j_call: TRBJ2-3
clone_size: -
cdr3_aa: CASSLAGAADTQYF
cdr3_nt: TGTGCCAGCAGCTTAGCGGGAGCCGCAGATACGCAGTATTTT

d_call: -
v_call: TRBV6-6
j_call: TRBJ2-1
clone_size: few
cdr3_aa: CASRAPPGEQFF
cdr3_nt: TGTGCCAGCAGAGCCCCTCCGGGAGAGCAGTTCTTC

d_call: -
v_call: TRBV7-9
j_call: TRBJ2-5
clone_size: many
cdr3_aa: CASSQEGETQYF
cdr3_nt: TGTGCCAGCAGCCAGGAAGGGGAGACCCAGTACTTC

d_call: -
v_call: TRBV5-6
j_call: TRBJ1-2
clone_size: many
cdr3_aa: CASSKDRNYGYTF
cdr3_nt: TGTGCCAGCAGCAAAGACAGGAACTATGGCTACACCTTC

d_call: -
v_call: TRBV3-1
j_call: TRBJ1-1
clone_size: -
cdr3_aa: CASNRGVGNTEPFF
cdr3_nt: TGTGCCAGCAACCGAGGGGTTGGGAACACTGAACCTTTCTTT

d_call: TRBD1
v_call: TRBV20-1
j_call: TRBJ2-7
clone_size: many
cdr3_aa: CSGPTGTGGREQYF
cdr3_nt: TGCAGTGGCCCCACTGGGACAGGTGGCCGCGAGCAGTACTTC

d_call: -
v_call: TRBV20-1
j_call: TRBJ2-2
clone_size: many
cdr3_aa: CSASEGRGDTGELFF
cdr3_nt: TGCAGTGCTAGTGAGGGGCGCGGGGACACCGGGGAGCTGTTTTTT

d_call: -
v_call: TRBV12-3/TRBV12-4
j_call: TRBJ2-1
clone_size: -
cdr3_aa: CASTLDSPVYEQFF
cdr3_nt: TGTGCCAGCACCTTGGACTCCCCAGTCTATGAGCAGTTCTTC

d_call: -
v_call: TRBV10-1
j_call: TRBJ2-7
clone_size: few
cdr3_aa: CASSESRAYEQYF
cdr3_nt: TGCGCCAGCAGTGAGTCCAGGGCATACGAGCAGTACTTC

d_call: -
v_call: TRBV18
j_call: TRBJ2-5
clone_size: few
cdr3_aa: CASSPSPANSGETQYF
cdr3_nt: TGTGCCAGCTCACCATCACCCGCAAACTCGGGAGAGACCCAGTACTTC

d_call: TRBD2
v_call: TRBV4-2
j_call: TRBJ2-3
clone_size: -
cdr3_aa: CASSQEAGGGTDTQYF
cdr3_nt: TGTGCCAGCAGCCAAGAGGCGGGAGGGGGCACAGATACGCAGTATTTT

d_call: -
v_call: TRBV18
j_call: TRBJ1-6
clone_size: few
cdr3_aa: CASSPNRDSPLHF
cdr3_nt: TGTGCCAGCTCACCCAACAGAGATTCACCCCTCCACTTT

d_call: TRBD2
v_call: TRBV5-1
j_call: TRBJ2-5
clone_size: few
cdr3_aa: CASSLGEGATQYF
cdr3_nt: TGCGCCAGCAGCTTGGGGGAGGGCGCGACCCAGTACTTC

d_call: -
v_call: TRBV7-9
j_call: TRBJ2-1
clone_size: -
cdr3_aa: CASTPIDGTLEFF
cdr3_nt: TGTGCCAGCACTCCAATCGATGGGACTTTGGAGTTCTTC

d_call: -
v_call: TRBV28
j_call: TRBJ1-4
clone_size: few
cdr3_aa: CASNRGANEKLFF
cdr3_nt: TGTGCCAGCAATAGGGGTGCTAATGAAAAACTGTTTTTT

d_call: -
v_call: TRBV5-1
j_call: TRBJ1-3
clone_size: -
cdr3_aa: CASSWAEGGLSGNTIYF
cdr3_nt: TGCGCCAGCAGCTGGGCCGAGGGCGGACTCTCTGGAAACACCATATATTTT

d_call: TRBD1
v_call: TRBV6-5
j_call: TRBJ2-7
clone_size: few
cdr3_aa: CASSYSSAGGYEQYF
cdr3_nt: TGTGCCAGCAGTTACTCTTCGGCAGGGGGCTACGAGCAGTACTTC

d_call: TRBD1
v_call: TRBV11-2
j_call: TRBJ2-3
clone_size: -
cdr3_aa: CASSSGTGGRLNTQYF
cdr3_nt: TGTGCCAGCAGTTCCGGGACAGGGGGGCGCCTAAATACGCAGTATTTT

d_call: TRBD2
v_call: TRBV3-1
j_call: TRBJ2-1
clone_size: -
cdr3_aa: CASSRRLAGDYHLGNEQFF
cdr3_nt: TGTGCCAGCAGCCGCCGACTAGCGGGAGATTACCATTTGGGGAATGAGCAGTTCTTC

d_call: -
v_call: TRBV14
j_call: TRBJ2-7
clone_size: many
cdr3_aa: CASSQSRPSGEQYF
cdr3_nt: TGTGCCAGCAGCCAGAGCCGGCCCAGCGGGGAGCAGTACTTC

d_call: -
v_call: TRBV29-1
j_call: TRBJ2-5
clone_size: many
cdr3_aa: CSVELNAETQYF
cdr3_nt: TGCAGCGTTGAATTAAACGCAGAGACCCAGTACTTC

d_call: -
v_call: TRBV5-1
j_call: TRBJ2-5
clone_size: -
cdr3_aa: CASMGDGQETQYF
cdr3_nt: TGCGCCAGCATGGGGGACGGCCAAGAGACCCAGTACTTC

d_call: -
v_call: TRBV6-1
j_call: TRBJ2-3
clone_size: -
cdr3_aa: CASSERDTQYF
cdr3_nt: TGTGCCAGCAGTGAAAGGGATACGCAGTATTTT

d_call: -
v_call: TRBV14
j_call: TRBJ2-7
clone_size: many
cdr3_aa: CASSLAGLGEQYF
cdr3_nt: TGTGCCAGCAGCCTCGCGGGATTGGGGGAGCAGTACTTC

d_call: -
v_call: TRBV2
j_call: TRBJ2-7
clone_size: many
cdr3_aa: CASSEEGPGLLKQYF
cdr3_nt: TGTGCCAGCAGTGAAGAGGGGCCGGGACTCCTCAAGCAGTACTTC

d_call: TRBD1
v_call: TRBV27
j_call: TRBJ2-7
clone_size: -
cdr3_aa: CASRDSAYEQYF
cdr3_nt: TGTGCCAGTAGGGACAGCGCCTACGAGCAGTACTTC

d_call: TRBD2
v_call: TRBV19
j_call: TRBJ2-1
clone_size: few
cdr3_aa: CASSLQAGDGHEQFF
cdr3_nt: TGTGCCAGTAGTCTTCAAGCGGGAGACGGACATGAGCAGTTCTTC

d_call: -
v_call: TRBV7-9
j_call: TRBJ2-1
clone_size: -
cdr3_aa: CASSLGLIRRNEQFF
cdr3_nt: TGTGCCAGCAGCTTAGGGTTGATTCGGCGTAATGAGCAGTTCTTC

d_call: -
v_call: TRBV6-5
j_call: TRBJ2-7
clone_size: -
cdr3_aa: CASSYTGTNYEQYF
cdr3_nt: TGTGCCAGCAGTTACACCGGGACAAACTACGAGCAGTACTTC

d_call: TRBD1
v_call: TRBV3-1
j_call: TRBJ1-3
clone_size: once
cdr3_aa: CASSQATGGSGNTIYF
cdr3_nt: TGTGCCAGCAGCCAAGCTACAGGGGGATCTGGAAACACCATATATTTT

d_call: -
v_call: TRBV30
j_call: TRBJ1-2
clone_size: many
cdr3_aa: CAWSRELGGYTF
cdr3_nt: TGTGCCTGGAGTCGGGAGTTGGGTGGCTACACCTTC

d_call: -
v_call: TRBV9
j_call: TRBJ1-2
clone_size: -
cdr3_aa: CASSQNSAGGEGYGYTF
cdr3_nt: TGTGCCAGCAGCCAAAACTCGGCCGGCGGGGAGGGATATGGCTACACCTTC

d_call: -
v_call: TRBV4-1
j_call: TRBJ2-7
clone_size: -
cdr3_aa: CASSQGAVASYEQYF
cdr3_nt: TGCGCCAGCAGCCAAGGTGCGGTGGCATCCTACGAGCAGTACTTC

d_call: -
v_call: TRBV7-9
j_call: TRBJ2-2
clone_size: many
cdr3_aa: CASSFREIPGELFF
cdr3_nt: TGTGCCAGCAGCTTCCGAGAGATCCCCGGGGAGCTGTTTTTT

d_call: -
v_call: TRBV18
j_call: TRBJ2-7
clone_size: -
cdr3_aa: CASSRAGGISYEQYF
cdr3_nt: TGTGCCAGCTCACGAGCCGGGGGTATCTCCTACGAGCAGTACTTC

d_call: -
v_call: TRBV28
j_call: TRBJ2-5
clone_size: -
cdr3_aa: CASSLLGTYQETQYF
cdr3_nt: TGTGCCAGCAGTTTGCTAGGGACGTACCAAGAGACCCAGTACTTC

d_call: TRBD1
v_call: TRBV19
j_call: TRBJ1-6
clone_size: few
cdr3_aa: CASNEGQGSSPLHF
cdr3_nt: TGTGCCAGTAATGAAGGACAGGGGTCTTCACCCCTCCACTTT

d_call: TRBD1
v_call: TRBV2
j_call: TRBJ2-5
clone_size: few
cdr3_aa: CASGTAQETQYF
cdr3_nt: TGTGCCAGCGGGACAGCCCAAGAGACCCAGTACTTC

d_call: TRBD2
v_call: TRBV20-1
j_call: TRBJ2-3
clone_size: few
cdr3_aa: CSALRALAVSTDTQYF
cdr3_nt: TGCAGTGCTCTCAGGGCTCTAGCGGTGAGCACAGATACGCAGTATTTT

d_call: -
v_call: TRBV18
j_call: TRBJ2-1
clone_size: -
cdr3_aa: CASSSGREQMYNEQFF
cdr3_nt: TGTGCCAGCTCCTCAGGTCGGGAGCAGATGTACAATGAGCAGTTCTTC

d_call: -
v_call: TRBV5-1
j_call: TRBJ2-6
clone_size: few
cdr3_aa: CASSLGAAPSGANVLTF
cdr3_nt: TGCGCCAGCAGCTTGGGGGCCGCACCTTCTGGGGCCAACGTCCTGACTTTC

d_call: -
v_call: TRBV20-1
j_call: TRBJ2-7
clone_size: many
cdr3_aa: CSANRAAGSGDEQYF
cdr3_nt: TGCAGTGCCAATCGGGCGGCGGGGTCAGGGGACGAGCAGTACTTC

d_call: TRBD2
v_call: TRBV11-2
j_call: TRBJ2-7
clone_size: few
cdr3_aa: CASSLRGERDYEQYF
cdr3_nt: TGTGCCAGCAGCTTAAGGGGCGAGCGGGACTACGAGCAGTACTTC

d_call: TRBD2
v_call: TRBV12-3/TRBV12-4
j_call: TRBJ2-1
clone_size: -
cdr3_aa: CASSFGTSGDNEQFF
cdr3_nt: TGTGCCAGCAGTTTTGGGACTAGCGGGGACAATGAGCAGTTCTTC